The sample holds one count of the clone carrying this TCR beta chain. The sample is drawn from a study of Ad26.COV2.S vaccination and SARS-CoV-2 variants. About the study: The donor was enrolled in the Ad26.COV2.S arm of the COV1001 trial.

Treatment described: about 20 received Ad26.COV2.S at low or high dose, single or two shots; several received placebo; per-sample allocation not given. Vaccine and placebo recipients were sampled on day 63 after the first injection. An Ad26 vector that expressed Wuhan-strain SARS-CoV-2 spike constituted the vaccine. Profiled with immunoSEQ multiplex PCR; TCRdb holds only in-frame clones, not every one. This table has fewer than 400,000 clones, 80% to 90% appearing once. The V end lost 3 bases, the J end lost 4 bases, and 9 bases lay between the germline ends. CDR1 is LNHDA and CDR2 is SQIVND in the germline V gene (reference sequence). This CDR3 spans 13 amino acids.

The specimen was peripheral blood, collected in a trial of Ad26.COV2.S vaccine versus placebo. The receptor was isolated from a person between 18 and 65 years old who received the Ad26.COV2.S COVID-19 vaccine or a placebo. This sequence joins TRBV19 and TRBJ1-2; no clear D. This CDR3 reads CASSILQSYGYTF. In nucleotides, the CDR3 is TGTGCCAGTAGTATCTTACAGAGCTATGGCTACACCTTC.